This paragraph reports one T cell receptor (beta chain). The method was immunoSEQ multiplex PCR; TCRdb's version includes in-frame clones alone and lacks a portion of them. The sample has some 1.4 million clones, approximately 97% seen once; the top ten hold roughly 1.2%. V lost 5 bases, J lost 8 bases, and 12 bases lay in between. CDR1 and CDR2 (germline): SGHNT, YENEEA. This CDR3 is 13 amino acids long. This specimen belongs to a study of shared clonotypes between healthy human individuals. The chain uses TRBV11-3 and TRBJ2-2; a possible D gene is TRBD2 (5 bases). The sequence came from a man younger than 40 in good health. Sequencing was done on a sample of naive CD4+ T cells sorted from blood. Subset of the sample: CD45RA+ positively selected. CDR3 DNA: TGTGCCAGCAGCGACCGCTGGGAGGGGGAGCTGTTTTTT. It codes for CASSDRWEGELFF.